The entry below describes one TCR beta chain. Its specificity is not known. These data originate in a study of CD4 T cells in relation to SARS-CoV-2 and coronaviruses. Study-level information: The restricting HLA molecule for shared crossreactive spike epitopes was mapped.

V lost 5 bases and J 5 bases, leaving 10 bases between the germline ends. The CDR3 is 13 residues long. Germline V gene sequence: CDR1 LNHDA, CDR2 SQIVND (reference sequence). Before the COVID-19 pandemic, during about 2011-2019, CD4+ T cells were taken from unexposed donors. After ten to eleven days of culture, CD4+ T cells were isolated. Data came from immunoSEQ multiplex PCR; TCRdb stores just in-frame clones and leaves some out. The sample yields some 21,000 clones, over 65% seen once. The source material was CD4+ T cells from PBMCs, cultured in vitro. V gene TRBV19 combines with J gene TRBJ1-5, with D unclear. This sequence originates from a human donor in good health. This CDR3 is CASSLADYQPQHF. For the CDR3, the DNA is TGTGCCAGTAGTCTGGCGGATTATCAGCCCCAGCATTTT.